The T cell receptor (beta chain) under discussion was sequenced for a study of T cell repertoires in cytomegalovirus infection. Background on the study: It was the public TCR beta signatures that indicated both CMV infection and matching HLA type.

Findings and limits, study-wide: Dominating the ex vivo response were HLA-C-restricted CMV-specific TCR beta clonotypes. Accumulated public TCR beta family frequency recognized individuals carrying CMV together with the relevant HLA.

Using its own MiXCR run on the reads, TCRdb lists one record per CDR3 protein. The data hold fewer than 350,000 distinct CDR3 sequences, with more than 8% observed a single time. The sample holds a few counts of this clonotype. Antigen: not known. V was trimmed by 1 base and J by 7 bases, leaving 7 bases between them. Germline V CDR1 and CDR2: SGHVS, FQNEAQ. CDR3 length: 12 residues. The source material was PBMCs. The chain links TRBV7-8 to TRBJ1-1; D gene unclear. The receptor was derived from a human donor in good health (CMV status not recorded). Some clones in this sample may be carry-over from other donors' samples. CDR3 region: CASSLVHREAFF. The CDR3 DNA reads as TGTGCCAGCAGCTTAGTTCACCGTGAAGCTTTCTTT.